The clone carrying this T cell receptor beta chain was counted at least ten times. These data belong to a study of T cell repertoires in cytomegalovirus infection. The V end lost 7 bases, the J end lost 4 bases, and 17 bases lay between the germline ends. The CDR3 totals 15 residues. MiXCR was run by TCRdb on the reads, yielding one entry per CDR3 protein. Counted here are 400,000 to 550,000 distinct CDR3 sequences, approximately 10% occurring once; the ten biggest clones make up 9.5% to 13%. The chain recombines TRBV12-3 or TRBV12-4 with TRBJ1-3; D unclear. Source material: PBMCs. This receptor was taken from a human donor in good health (CMV status not recorded). Some clones in this sample may be carry-over from other donors' samples. The CDR3 DNA reads TGTGCCAGCACTTTCGCCGGAAAGGCCGGAAACACCATATATTTT. Protein product: CASTFAGKAGNTIYF.